This TCR beta chain was profiled in a study of human T cells and chemical hapten exposure. TCRdb re-analysed the RACE reads in MiXCR, keeping a single row per CDR3 protein. This table has 150,000 to 200,000 distinct CDR3 sequences, approximately 15% appearing once. This clonotype was found many times. The CDR3 is made up of 15 amino acids. The junction had 8 bases not matched to a gene; V was cut back by 4 bases and J by 5 bases. Germline V gene sequence: CDR1 LGHNA, CDR2 YSLEER. Described time point: patch test 1, 2 weeks after DPC sensitization. Treatment of the sample: therapeutic diphenylcyclopropenone sensitization with weekly scalp DPC.

The receptor's source is a woman between 25 and 40 years old with alopecia areata. Some clones in this sample may be carry-over from other donors' samples. V is TRBV4-3 and J is TRBJ2-7, with 10 bases matching TRBD1. This sample comprised whole blood, obtained in connection with sensitization to the hapten diphenylcyclopropenone (DPC). The CDR3 loop reads CASSPTGTGAHEQYF. In DNA form, the CDR3 reads TGCGCCAGCAGCCCAACCGGGACAGGGGCGCACGAGCAGTACTTC.